This TCR beta chain originates from a study of CD8+ T cells in alopecia areata. At the level of the study: Tofacitinib therapy took 6 to 18 months; 6 months off drug came after. By percentage of affected scalp area, the severity of treated patients was scored. The study, taken as a whole, reports: Among patients, TCR sharing was less clear than in mice, a difference possibly due in part to HLA diversity in the patient population. The study found tofacitinib significantly decreased scalp clonality and expanded CD8+ clones among the top 100.

Of note for this clone: Its antigen is currently unknown.

Treatment: oral pan-JAK inhibitor, 5-10 mg twice daily. TCR sequencing used cDNA made by reverse transcription of extracted RNA. Libraries were prepared by immunoSEQ multiplex PCR; TCRdb keeps only in-frame clonotypes and omits some of them. The sample holds around 110,000 clones, roughly 84% seen once. This TCR came from a human donor with alopecia areata. The source was CD8+ T cells sorted from blood, collected at week 24, from a patient treated with tofacitinib.

CDR3 sequence reads: CASSQEPTGGAYEQYF. The CDR3 DNA reads as TGCGCCAGCAGCCAAGAACCGACAGGGGGCGCCTACGAGCAGTACTTC. The chain carries TRBV4-1 and TRBJ2-7; TRBD1 matches 10 bases. Germline V CDR1 and CDR2: MGHRA, YSYEKL. Trimming cost V 0 bases and J 2 bases; bases outside gene matches: 4. The CDR3 length is 16 residues.